The 2 T cell receptor beta chains below were found in one sample sequenced in a study of blood T cell repertoires in COVID-19. Sequencing used immunoSEQ multiplex PCR; TCRdb keeps in-frame clones, though not all of them. The sample has about 52,000 clones; 65% to 90% are singletons. Sequencing was done on a sample of peripheral blood. Receptors were obtained from a human donor in a cohort sampled during active COVID-19.

This chain uses TRBV9 with TRBJ2-3; no firm D call. In germline, CDR1 is SGDLS, CDR2 YYNGEE. V was pared by 3 bases and J by 7 bases, with 15 bases between. This CDR3 is 14 amino acids long. As DNA, the CDR3 is TGTGCCAGCAGCGGACTCCTTAAACTAAATACGCAGTATTTT. It specifies CASSGLLKLNTQYF. Full variable domain (missing parts from reference TRBV9 and TRBJ2-3): DSGVTQTPKHLITATGQRVTLRCSPRSGDLSVYWYQQSLDQGLQFLIQYYNGEERAKGNILERFSAQQFPDLHSELNLSSLELGDSALYFCASSGLLKLNTQYFGPGTRLTVL.

V gene TRBV11-2 combines with J gene TRBJ2-7, with unresolved D. This CDR3 comprises 11 residues. The V and J ends lost 2 bases and 6 bases respectively, with 5 bases between them. Germline V gene sequence: CDR1 SGHAT, CDR2 FQNNGV. This chain's CDR3 is CASSLRVEQYF. The CDR3 DNA reads as TGTGCCAGCAGCTTAAGAGTCGAGCAGTACTTC.